The 13 T cell receptor beta chains listed next were all sequenced from one sample in a study of cytomegalovirus exposure and HLA in healthy donors. This PCR relied on a set of 60 Vbeta primers and 13 Jbeta primers. The repertoire was sequenced with immunoSEQ multiplex PCR; TCRdb's copy has only in-frame clones and lacks some. The data hold around 170,000 clones, with 76% observed a single time. Sequenced input: PBMCs. Receptors originate from a woman aged 30 to 39 in good health and CMV-seropositive.

The chain combines TRBV2 with TRBJ2-7; 8 nucleotides align to TRBD1. Looked up from germline, CDR1 is SNHLY and CDR2 is FYNNEI. CDR3 length equals 14 residues. With 6 bases clipped from V and 1 base from J, the junction kept 5 bases outside the gene matches. The CDR3 region is CASRTGTGSYEQYF. CDR3 in DNA: TGTGCCAGCAGGACCGGGACAGGATCCTACGAGCAGTACTTC.

V is TRBV5-1 and J is TRBJ1-4; D is unclear. CDR3 size: 14 residues. Trimming removed 0 bases from V and 6 bases from J, with 9 bases in between. Germline CDR1 and CDR2: SGHRS and YFSETQ. CDR3 nucleotides: TGCGCCAGCAGCTTGGACAGCTCGGATGAAAAACTGTTTTTT. Protein product: CASSLDSSDEKLFF.

This clone occurred many times. The chain carries TRBV6-6 and TRBJ1-6; 10 nucleotides agree with TRBD1. J was trimmed by 7 bases and V by 2 bases; bases with no gene match: 5. Germline V lookup: CDR1 MNHNY, CDR2 SVGAGI (reference sequence). This CDR3 has 16 residues. This CDR3 is CASSYGDRGGNSPLHF. The CDR3 nucleotides read TGTGCCAGCAGTTACGGGGACAGGGGAGGAAATTCACCCCTCCACTTT.

The genes are TRBV13 and TRBJ1-2; TRBD1 matches 10 bases. Germline lookup yields CDR1 PRHDT and CDR2 FYEKMQ (reference sequence). The V gene end was trimmed by 4 bases and the J gene end by 12 bases; junction bases not matched to a gene: 5. The CDR3 totals 12 residues. CDR3 region: CASSSGTGVDTF. The DNA of the CDR3 is TGTGCCAGCAGCTCTGGGACAGGGGTTGACACCTTC.

J is TRBJ1-5 and V is TRBV28; D is unresolved. Germline lookup yields CDR1 MDHEN and CDR2 SYDVKM. V lost 8 bases and J lost 7, with 12 bases in between. This CDR3 is 12 amino acids long. CDR3 region: CASAGWNQPQHF. The CDR3 DNA is TGTGCCAGCGCCGGGTGGAACCAGCCCCAGCATTTT.

J is TRBJ1-5 and V is TRBV19, with 12 bases matching TRBD1. V was pared by 3 bases and J by 0 bases, with 21 bases of the junction left unmatched. The CDR3 is 23 residues long. Germline assignment: CDR1 LNHDA and CDR2 SQIVND (reference sequence). The chain's CDR3 is CASSITGTGGNRGALYSNQPQHF. The CDR3 nucleotides read TGTGCCAGTAGTATCACCGGGACAGGGGGCAACAGGGGGGCTCTATATAGCAATCAGCCCCAGCATTTT.

This chain links TRBV7-6 with TRBJ2-7, with a tentative D call TRBD2 (6 bases). The length of the CDR3 is 15 residues. The V gene's germline CDR1 is SGHVS and CDR2 FNYEAQ. The V end was cut by 5 bases, the J end by 4 bases, with 18 bases between. Here the CDR3 DNA reads TGTGCCAGCAGCCCGAACTTGGGACTCGGATACGAGCAGTACTTC. Residues: CASSPNLGLGYEQYF.

V is TRBV30 and J is TRBJ2-3; TRBD1 aligns across 10 bases. The CDR3 spans 13 residues. From germline, CDR1 is GTSNPN and CDR2 SVGIG (reference sequence). Trimming at V came to 5 bases and at J to 5 bases, leaving 4 bases not matched to a gene. The DNA of the CDR3 is TGTGCCTGGGACAGGGGGCTTGGAGATACGCAGTATTTT. Protein sequence: CAWDRGLGDTQYF.

The V gene is TRBV7-2, the J gene TRBJ1-5, with 8 bases identical to TRBD1. In germline, CDR1 is SGHTA, CDR2 FQGNSA. With V trimmed by 5 bases and J by 5 bases, 8 bases remained unmatched. CDR3 length: 15 residues. The CDR3 reads CASSTRQGTYQPQHF. In DNA form, the CDR3 reads TGTGCCAGCAGCACCCGACAGGGGACTTATCAGCCCCAGCATTTT. Together with reference TRBV7-2 and TRBJ1-5, the CDR3 gives the full variable domain: GAGVSQSPSNKVTEKGKDVELRCDPISGHTALYWYRQSLGQGLEFLIYFQGNSAPDKSGLPSDRFSAERTGGSVSTLTIQRTQQEDSAVYLCASSTRQGTYQPQHFGDGTRLSIL.

The rearrangement uses TRBV5-1 and TRBJ1-1, with D possibly TRBD1 on 6 matching bases. Germline CDR1 is SGHRS and CDR2 is YFSETQ. V lost 7 bases and J lost 8, with 18 bases in between. CDR3 length: 13 amino acids. CDR3 residues: CASGTGHELEAFF. DNA of the CDR3: TGCGCCAGCGGGACGGGACACGAACTAGAAGCTTTCTTT.

J is TRBJ2-7 and V is TRBV15; 10 bases agree with TRBD1. The length of the CDR3 is 15 residues. Germline V gene data show CDR1 as LNHNV and CDR2 as YYDKDF (reference sequence). Trimming removed 4 bases from V and 0 bases from J; junction bases left unmatched: 3. The DNA for the CDR3 is TGTGCCACCAGCACCGGACAGGGGGGCTCCTACGAGCAGTACTTC. Its translation is CATSTGQGGSYEQYF.

The chain uses TRBV10-3 and TRBJ2-1, with 7 bases aligning to TRBD1. CDR3 length: 16 amino acids. After removal of 8 bases from V and 5 bases from J, the junction contained 15 bases not matched to a gene. Germline-derived CDR1 and CDR2 are ENHRY and SYGVKD. The chain's CDR3 is CAIGHGQSRGNNEQFF. Here the CDR3 DNA reads TGTGCCATCGGACATGGACAGTCCAGGGGGAACAATGAGCAGTTCTTC.

The V call is TRBV28, the J call TRBJ2-4, with a possible D match to TRBD2 (6 bases). V lost 3 bases and J lost 1, with 10 bases in between. This CDR3 has 15 residues. From germline, CDR1 is MDHEN and CDR2 SYDVKM. The CDR3 protein is CASSLGGPAKNIQYF. Written as DNA, the CDR3 is TGTGCCAGCAGTTTGGGGGGTCCCGCCAAAAACATTCAGTACTTC. The complete variable domain, with remaining parts taken from reference TRBV28 and TRBJ2-4, reads DVKVTQSSRYLVKRTGEKVFLECVQDMDHENMFWYRQDPGLGLRLIYFSYDVKMKEKGDIPEGYSVSREKKERFSLILESASTNQTSMYLCASSLGGPAKNIQYFGAGTRLSVL.